Following are 6 T cell receptor beta chains from one sample sequenced in a study of blood T cell repertoires in COVID-19. Sequenced by immunoSEQ multiplex PCR; TCRdb stores in-frame clones only, minus some. Among 150,000 to 180,000 clones listed, 75% to 95% were seen once. Material for sequencing was peripheral blood. These receptors were obtained from a man aged 50 to 59 with acute or convalescent COVID-19.

This clone was picked up one time. V is TRBV7-9 and J is TRBJ2-2; 7 bases map to TRBD1. The CDR3 has 14 amino acids. Trimming at V came to 6 bases and at J to 3 bases, leaving 4 bases not matched to a gene. In germline, CDR1 is SEHNR, CDR2 FQNEAQ (reference sequence). The CDR3 region is CASRSDRDTGELFF. In nucleotides, the CDR3 is TGTGCCAGCAGATCAGACAGGGACACCGGGGAGCTGTTTTTT.

This clone was counted a few times. This chain joins TRBV5-1 and TRBJ1-1; possible D gene TRBD1, 5 bases. The CDR3 has 16 amino acids. V was pared by 1 base and J by 0 bases, with 13 bases between. Germline assignment: CDR1 SGHRS and CDR2 YFSETQ. CDR3 in amino acids: CASSLYGGELNTEAFF. The CDR3 bases are TGCGCCAGCAGCTTGTACGGGGGAGAACTGAACACTGAAGCTTTCTTT.

This chain uses TRBV11-3 with TRBJ2-2, with TRBD1 matching 7 bases. The CDR3 is 15 residues long. Germline trimming cut 1 base from V and 5 bases from J; bases unmatched to any gene: 4. Germline V CDR1 and CDR2: SGHNT, YENEEA. Here the CDR3 reads CASSLGGQITGELFF. The CDR3 nucleotides are TGTGCCAGCAGCTTAGGGGGACAGATAACCGGGGAGCTGTTTTTT.

This clone was recorded only once. V usage is TRBV5-5 and J usage is TRBJ2-6, with a weak D call TRBD1 (6 bases). V was trimmed by 1 base and J by 4 bases, leaving 12 bases between them. This CDR3 spans 16 amino acids. CDR1 is SGHKS and CDR2 is YYEKEE in the germline V gene (reference sequence). The CDR3: CASSLSTGSGANVLTF. In DNA form, the CDR3 reads TGTGCCAGCAGCTTGTCAACAGGGAGCGGGGCCAACGTCCTGACTTTC.

The chain is built from TRBV19 and TRBJ2-1; TRBD2 matches 11 bases. CDR1 and CDR2 (germline): LNHDA, SQIVND (reference sequence). This CDR3 is 17 amino acids long. V trimming: 4 bases; J trimming: 2 bases; junction bases outside the gene matches: 7. CDR3 in amino acids: CASSRRLAGPPYNEQFF. The DNA of the CDR3 is TGTGCCAGTAGTAGAAGACTAGCGGGACCTCCCTACAATGAGCAGTTCTTC.

The rearrangement joins TRBV7-2 to TRBJ1-1; D gene ambiguous. This CDR3 comprises 14 residues. V was trimmed by 6 bases and J by 1 base, leaving 12 bases between them. The germline gives CDR1 SGHTA, CDR2 FQGNSA. CDR3 amino acids: CASSSREGNTEAFF. The CDR3 coding sequence is TGTGCCAGCAGTTCCCGGGAGGGGAACACTGAAGCTTTCTTT.